These 19 T cell receptor beta chains were sequenced from one sample in a study of blood T cell repertoires in COVID-19. TCRdb keeps only in-frame clones here, not all; method: immunoSEQ multiplex PCR. Seen here are 300,000 to 400,000 clones, more than 75% observed once, and the top ten hold around 3.3%. Material for sequencing was peripheral blood. The receptors shown here come from a woman aged 18 to 35 who had recovered from COVID-19.

The chain has TRBV14 and TRBJ2-7; 7 bases are a match to TRBD2. V was clipped by 1 base and J by 3 bases; unmatched bases: 12. Per the germline V gene, CDR1 is SGHDN and CDR2 is FVKESK. This CDR3 has 17 residues. As DNA, the CDR3 is TGTGCCAGCAGCCAAGCTCCGTCGCGGGGGTACGGCTACGAGCAGTACGTC. It yields the protein CASSQAPSRGYGYEQYV.

The chain has TRBV24-1 and TRBJ1-2; tentatively, D is TRBD1 (5 bases). This CDR3 is 12 amino acids long. Trimming removed 4 bases at V and 5 bases at J, with 7 bases between. CDR1 is KGHDR and CDR2 is SFDVKD in the germline V gene. The CDR3 DNA is TGTGCCACCAGTGACAGGGCATATGGCTACACCTTC. Translation gives CATSDRAYGYTF.

V usage is TRBV7-9 and J usage is TRBJ1-1; 8 bases are shared with TRBD1. J lost 3 bases, V lost 5 bases, and 5 bases had no gene match. CDR1 is SEHNR, CDR2 FQNEAQ, per germline (reference sequence). The CDR3 has 14 amino acids. The CDR3 bases are TGTGCCAGCAGCCACCCGGGACAGGACACTGAAGCTTTCTTT. Residues: CASSHPGQDTEAFF.

The chain recombines TRBV4-3 with TRBJ2-3; perhaps TRBD1 as D (6 bases). Germline V CDR1 and CDR2: LGHNA, YSLEER. The CDR3 extends over 16 amino acids. V was shortened by 4 bases and J by 2 bases, with 16 bases between the two germline ends. Here the CDR3 DNA reads TGCGCCAGCAGCCGCCAGCCCAGGGGATTCACAGATACGCAGTATTTT. This codes for CASSRQPRGFTDTQYF.

The rearrangement links TRBV7-2 to TRBJ2-1; 9 bases map to TRBD1. Germline assignment: CDR1 SGHTA and CDR2 FQGNSA. The CDR3 runs to 15 residues. V shed 5 bases and J 3 bases; nucleotides not matched to a gene: 5. Here the CDR3 DNA reads TGTGCCAGCAGCCCAGGGGGACAGGGCTACAATGAGCAGTTCTTC. Its translation is CASSPGGQGYNEQFF.

The J gene is TRBJ1-3, the V gene TRBV6-5, with D hard to call. The CDR3 contains 15 residues. V was cut by 5 bases and J by 0 bases, with 11 bases left in between. Germline lookup yields CDR1 MNHEY and CDR2 SVGAGI. CDR3 protein: CASSSKWASGNTIYF. The CDR3 nucleotides are TGTGCCAGCAGTAGCAAGTGGGCCTCTGGAAACACCATATATTTT.

This clone came up a few times. The rearrangement uses TRBV11-3 and TRBJ1-6; D not certain. The CDR3 runs 13 residues. Germline CDR1 reads SGHNT; CDR2 reads YENEEA. Trimming shortened V by 0 bases and J by 7 bases, and 4 bases separated the two germline ends. The CDR3 DNA reads as TGTGCCAGCAGCTTAGATGTAAATTCACCCCTCCACTTT. Translated, it gives CASSLDVNSPLHF.

CDR3 protein: CASSGGGARNYGYTF. DNA for the CDR3: TGTGCCAGCAGCGGAGGGGGCGCAAGGAACTATGGCTACACCTTC. This chain connects TRBV7-9 to TRBJ1-2, with 7 positions matching TRBD1. Germline V gene sequence: CDR1 SEHNR, CDR2 FQNEAQ (reference sequence). J lost 2 bases, V lost 5 bases, and 8 bases had no gene match. The CDR3 length is 15 residues.

The gene calls are TRBV5-8 and TRBJ1-2, with a weak D call TRBD1 (5 bases). Germline values: CDR1 SGHTS, CDR2 YDEGEE. This CDR3 has 14 amino acids. V was pared by 4 bases and J by 4 bases, with 14 bases between. CDR3 protein: CASSTREPLYGYTF. CDR3 sequence (DNA): TGTGCCAGCAGCACCAGGGAACCGCTCTATGGCTACACCTTC. Using reference TRBV5-8 and TRBJ1-2 for the parts outside the CDR3, the full variable domain is EAGVTQSPTHLIKTRGQQATLRCSPISGHTSVYWYQQALGLGLQFLLWYDEGEERNRGNFPPRFSGRQFPNYSSELNVNALELEDSALYLCASSTREPLYGYTFGSGTRLTVV.

The chain carries TRBV19 and TRBJ2-1, with TRBD2 matching over 10 bases. V was pared by 5 bases and J by 7 bases, with 8 bases of the junction left unmatched. Germline lookup yields CDR1 LNHDA and CDR2 SQIVND (reference sequence). The CDR3 is 15 amino acids. The CDR3 loop reads CASSFSSGSWNEQFF. The CDR3, as DNA: TGTGCCAGTAGTTTTTCTAGCGGGAGTTGGAATGAGCAGTTCTTC.

The chain employs TRBV20-1 and TRBJ2-3; D ambiguous. The V gene lost 3 bases and the J gene lost 2 bases, with 9 bases spanning the gap. This CDR3 region has 13 residues. Germline-derived CDR1 and CDR2 are DFQATT and SNEGSKA (reference sequence). CDR3 sequence (DNA): TGCAGTGCTAGTAACCCAGTCACAGATACGCAGTATTTT. The encoded protein is CSASNPVTDTQYF.

This chain connects TRBV29-1 to TRBJ2-1, with 13 bases aligning to TRBD2. The CDR3 is 17 amino acids. V gave up 1 base and J gave up 4 bases; unmatched junction bases: 7. In germline, CDR1 is SQVTM, CDR2 ANQGSEA. For the CDR3, the DNA is TGCAGCGTTGAAGGACTAGCGGGAGGAAAGATATACAATGAGCAGTTCTTC. This encodes CSVEGLAGGKIYNEQFF.

This clone occurred a few times. The V and J genes are TRBV11-3 and TRBJ1-2; the match to TRBD1 covers 9 bases. J gave up 6 bases and V 5 bases, and 7 bases lay outside the gene matches. This CDR3 contains 14 residues. CDR1 is SGHNT, CDR2 YENEEA, per germline. This chain's CDR3 is CASSPDRGYDGYTF. The CDR3 DNA sequence: TGTGCCAGCAGCCCCGACAGGGGGTACGATGGCTACACCTTC.

The rearrangement links TRBV6-5 to TRBJ1-1, with D maybe TRBD1 (6 bases). The CDR3 extends over 15 amino acids. CDR1 is MNHEY and CDR2 is SVGAGI in the germline V gene. The V end was cut by 0 bases, the J end by 4 bases, with 12 bases between. Here the CDR3 reads CASSYSNRAPTEAFF. The DNA of the CDR3 is TGTGCCAGCAGTTACTCGAACAGGGCCCCCACTGAAGCTTTCTTT.

CDR3 sequence: CASSQAGGILYGYTF. As DNA, the CDR3 is TGCGCCAGCAGCCAAGCAGGTGGAATCCTCTATGGCTACACCTTC. This chain uses TRBV4-3 with TRBJ1-2, with unresolved D. Trimming took 1 base from V and 4 from J, leaving 13 bases between them. CDR1 and CDR2 (germline): LGHNA, YSLEER. CDR3 length equals 15 residues.

The V gene is TRBV4-1, the J gene TRBJ2-1; TRBD2 matches 7 bases. The germline CDR1 and CDR2 sequences are MGHRA and YSYEKL. V lost 5 bases to trimming and J lost 4 bases; unmatched junction nucleotides: 11. The CDR3 loop spans 16 amino acids. CDR3 DNA sequence: TGCGCCAGCAGCATGGGGGAGGGAGGAGGTTACAATGAGCAGTTCTTC. Protein product: CASSMGEGGGYNEQFF.

The rearrangement uses TRBV5-1 and TRBJ2-3, with D perhaps matching TRBD1 (6 bases). Looked up from germline, CDR1 is SGHRS and CDR2 is YFSETQ. The germline V and J ends were trimmed by 4 bases and 2 bases, with 17 bases remaining between them. CDR3 length equals 16 residues. The CDR3 bases are TGCGCCAGCAGCGCACCCGACAGGACCTACACAGATACGCAGTATTTT. This translates into CASSAPDRTYTDTQYF.

The J gene is TRBJ2-1, the V gene TRBV11-3; possible D gene TRBD1, 6 bases. V lost 0 bases and J lost 9, with 24 bases in between. Germline V gene sequence: CDR1 SGHNT, CDR2 YENEEA. The length of the CDR3 is 18 residues. CDR3 loop: CASSLDSQGEGTGGEQFF. CDR3 nucleotide sequence: TGTGCCAGCAGCTTAGATTCACAGGGTGAGGGCACAGGTGGTGAGCAGTTCTTC.

The V and J genes are TRBV6-2 or TRBV6-3 and TRBJ2-2; no firm D call. In germline, CDR1 is MNHEY, CDR2 SVGEGT. V was pared by 6 bases and J by 9 bases, with 11 bases between. The CDR3 length is 12 residues. The chain's CDR3 is CASSPTSWELFF. Here the CDR3 DNA reads TGTGCCAGCAGCCCAACTTCCTGGGAGCTGTTTTTT.